This TCR beta chain is from a study of regulatory T cells in long-lasting Graves disease. This clonotype was seen at least ten times. Time point here: newly diagnosed GD, antithyroid drugs for less than 3 months. The authors made the TCR library using RNA they extracted from PBMCs. According to the study, TCR beta libraries were built with iRepertoire HTBI primers and CDR3-region Arm-PCR. In the original analysis: Overall, samples carried some 67 TRBV and over 12 TRBJ segments. TCRdb used MiXCR to reprocess the multiplex PCR reads, holding one entry per CDR3 protein. The V and J calls, along with clone size, are taken from TCRdb and not from the paper's own processing. The profile shows 360,000 or so distinct CDR3 sequences, around 11% of them singletons. This CDR3 spans 12 amino acids. V lost 3 bases, J lost 3 bases, and 3 bases lay in between. CDR1 and CDR2 from the germline V gene are KGHSH and LQKENI.

These data were also filed under a second study, of T cells in Graves' hyperthyroidism and ophthalmopathy.

This chain connects TRBV18 to TRBJ1-5; D gene uncertain. The origin of this receptor is a woman in her late teens or twenties with Graves disease. The source was peripheral blood mononuclear cells (PBMCs), collected at new diagnosis, from a patient treated with antithyroid drugs. This CDR3 is CASSPYNQPQHF. CDR3 coding DNA: TGTGCCAGCTCACCTTACAATCAGCCCCAGCATTTT.